This T cell receptor beta chain emerged from a study of shared clonotypes between healthy human individuals. From germline, CDR1 is SGHAT and CDR2 FQNNGV. Trimming left V 2 bases short and J 0 bases short, with 11 bases between. The CDR3 runs to 16 residues. Terminally differentiated effector memory CD45RA+ cells were excluded from the naive CD8 cells, which were CD45RO-negative and positively selected for CCR7. Donors included only healthy HIV-negative adults lacking recent acute infections or vaccinations. This clone was recorded only once. Assay execution proceeded at the deep level. Original methodology: Filtering was not the same, since immunoSEQ gave junction-only sequences without quality scores. Sequencing was performed with immunoSEQ multiplex PCR; in TCRdb, only in-frame clones are kept and a portion is missing. That table furnishes V, J and clone size, whereas the DNA furnished D and trimming. Of about 2 million clones listed, about 95% are singletons.

The rearrangement links TRBV11-2 to TRBJ1-3, with D uncertain. The specimen was naive CD8+ T cells sorted from blood. This clonotype was sampled from a man between 18 and 29 years old in good health. The CDR3 nucleotides read TGTGCCAGCAGCTTAAACACGGTTAACTCTGGAAACACCATATATTTT. It codes for CASSLNTVNSGNTIYF.